The 9 T cell receptor beta chains presented below share a single source sample, sequenced in a study of blood T cell repertoires in COVID-19. TCRdb keeps only in-frame clones here, not all; method: immunoSEQ multiplex PCR. This table has about 87,000 clones, about 90% appearing once. The sequencing sample was made of peripheral blood. All receptors derive from a man between 18 and 35 years old with COVID-19, enrolled during active disease.

This clone occurred once. The genes are TRBV9 and TRBJ2-2; TRBD1 aligns across 7 bases. The ends lost 0 bases at V and 6 bases at J; junction bases unmatched: 8. The CDR3 runs 16 residues. The V gene's germline CDR1 is SGDLS and CDR2 YYNGEE. This CDR3 is CASSVGQGRVAGELFF. The DNA for the CDR3 is TGTGCCAGCAGCGTAGGACAGGGACGGGTTGCCGGGGAGCTGTTTTTT.

The chain is built from TRBV28 and TRBJ2-7; 11 nucleotides match TRBD1. Trimming at V came to 6 bases and at J to 3 bases, leaving 7 bases not matched to a gene. The germline V gene encodes CDR1 MDHEN and CDR2 SYDVKM. The CDR3 spans 15 residues. The CDR3 region is CASRPAGTGGYEQYF. CDR3 in DNA: TGTGCCAGCAGGCCCGCCGGGACAGGGGGCTACGAGCAGTACTTC.

This clone has a handful of counts. The V and J genes are TRBV9 and TRBJ2-1; 7 nucleotides match TRBD2. Germline CDR1 is SGDLS and CDR2 is YYNGEE. The CDR3 runs to 18 residues. V dropped 2 bases and J dropped 0; count of bases not matched to a gene: 11. The chain's CDR3 is CASSVSGRAVSSYNEQFF. DNA of the CDR3: TGTGCCAGCAGCGTTTCGGGGAGGGCGGTGAGCTCCTACAATGAGCAGTTCTTC.

This chain uses TRBV28 with TRBJ1-3; D not resolved. Germline-derived CDR1 and CDR2 are MDHEN and SYDVKM. This CDR3 spans 13 amino acids. The V gene lost 6 bases and the J gene lost 1 base, with 7 bases spanning the gap. The CDR3 protein is CASSTVSGNTIYF. CDR3 nucleotide sequence: TGTGCCAGCAGCACAGTTTCTGGAAACACCATATATTTT.

V and J are TRBV28 and TRBJ1-6; 8 nucleotides match TRBD1. The CDR3 contains 15 residues. In germline, CDR1 is MDHEN, CDR2 SYDVKM. J was trimmed by 7 bases and V by 3 bases; bases with no gene match: 5. The CDR3 coding sequence is TGTGCCAGCAGTTTGTGGGACAGGCCCAATTCACCCCTCCACTTT. It codes for CASSLWDRPNSPLHF.

V gene TRBV11-2 combines with J gene TRBJ2-5; 8 positions match TRBD1. This CDR3 has 16 amino acids. CDR1 SGHAT and CDR2 FQNNGV come from the germline V gene. The J segment lost 2 bases and the V segment lost 3 bases, leaving 8 bases of the junction unmatched. The CDR3 protein is CASSFGQGGLQETQYF. The DNA for the CDR3 is TGTGCCAGCAGCTTTGGACAGGGAGGATTGCAAGAGACCCAGTACTTC.

The genes are TRBV5-1 and TRBJ2-1; tentative D call: TRBD2 (6 bases). CDR1 and CDR2 (germline): SGHRS, YFSETQ. The CDR3 has 15 residues. V lost 4 bases and J 0 bases, leaving 11 bases between the germline ends. Here the CDR3 DNA reads TGCGCCAGCAGCCTGGCCGGGAGCTCCTACAATGAGCAGTTCTTC. It specifies CASSLAGSSYNEQFF.

The chain recombines TRBV27 with TRBJ1-3; no reliable D call. The ends were cut back, 8 bases at V and 0 bases at J, with 8 bases in the middle. The CDR3 runs to 13 residues. Germline-derived CDR1 and CDR2 are MNHEY and SMNVEV (reference sequence). CDR3 nucleotide sequence: TGTGCCAGCGCCGAGGGCTCTGGAAACACCATATATTTT. Amino acid sequence: CASAEGSGNTIYF.

The CDR3 protein is CSVTGRGAYEQYF. CDR3 in DNA: TGCAGCGTTACCGGGAGGGGGGCCTACGAGCAGTACTTC. The gene calls are TRBV29-1 and TRBJ2-7; the match to TRBD2 covers 8 bases. The V and J ends lost 5 bases and 2 bases, in that order; junction bases with no gene match: 5. The CDR3 contains 13 residues. The germline CDR1 and CDR2 sequences are SQVTM and ANQGSEA.